These 23 T cell receptor beta chains were sequenced from one sample in a study of siplizumab effects on memory and regulatory T cells. Clones were sequenced by immunoSEQ multiplex PCR, and TCRdb holds only the in-frame ones, with some missing. The sample lists approximately 100,000 clones, roughly 91% occurring once. Material: non-Treg CD4+ T cells sorted from blood. These receptors were collected from a human donor in good health.

The gene calls are TRBV5-4 and TRBJ2-6; the D gene is possibly TRBD1 (5 bases). This CDR3 has 18 amino acids. Germline V lookup: CDR1 SGHNT, CDR2 YYREEE (reference sequence). V lost 3 bases and J 2 bases, leaving 18 bases between the germline ends. The CDR3 region is CASSSKGFDSAGANVLTF. The CDR3 region has the DNA TGTGCCAGCAGCTCCAAGGGGTTTGACTCTGCTGGGGCCAACGTCCTGACTTTC. Drawing the rest from reference TRBV5-4 and TRBJ2-6, the complete variable domain is ETGVTQSPTHLIKTRGQQVTLRCSSQSGHNTVSWYQQALGQGPQFIFQYYREEENGRGNFPPRFSGLQFPNYSSELNVNALELDDSALYLCASSSKGFDSAGANVLTFGAGSRLTVL.

The chain has TRBV10-1 and TRBJ2-5; 12 nucleotides line up with TRBD1. V gave up 5 bases and J gave up 5 bases; unmatched junction bases: 6. The CDR3 runs 15 residues. In germline, CDR1 is WNHNN, CDR2 SYGVQD (reference sequence). In nucleotides, the CDR3 is TGCGCCAGCAGTTTTCGGGACAGGGGGCTGGAGACCCAGTACTTC. Translating it yields CASSFRDRGLETQYF.

The CDR3 loop reads CASSPGTASTGNTIYF. Here the CDR3 DNA reads TGCGCCAGCAGCCCCGGGACAGCTAGTACTGGAAACACCATATATTTT. V usage is TRBV5-1 and J usage is TRBJ1-3; 7 nucleotides agree with TRBD1. The CDR3 totals 16 residues. Trimming took 4 bases from V and 2 from J; bases not matched to a gene: 9. Germline CDR1 SGHRS, CDR2 YFSETQ.

V gene TRBV10-3 combines with J gene TRBJ1-1; 12 nucleotides line up with TRBD1. This CDR3 region has 15 residues. After removal of 8 bases from V and 0 bases from J, the junction contained 4 bases not matched to a gene. The germline V gene has CDR1 ENHRY and CDR2 SYGVKD. The CDR3, as DNA: TGTGCCATCGCACGGGACAGGGGGCTGAACACTGAAGCTTTCTTT. Amino acids: CAIARDRGLNTEAFF.

The gene calls are TRBV18 and TRBJ1-1; D unclear. Between the trimmed V and J ends, which lost 2 bases and 1 base, there was a span of 17 bases. In germline, CDR1 is KGHSH, CDR2 LQKENI. This CDR3 is built from 17 residues. CDR3 sequence reads: CASSPLLGSSGNTEAFF. CDR3 coding DNA: TGTGCCAGCTCACCATTGCTAGGATCCTCGGGGAACACTGAAGCTTTCTTT.

The chain links TRBV4-2 to TRBJ2-7, with 8 bases fitting TRBD2. This CDR3 comprises 16 residues. Germline V gives CDR1 LGHNA, CDR2 YNFKEQ. V shed 1 base and J 4 bases; nucleotides not matched to a gene: 9. For the CDR3, the DNA is TGTGCCAGCAGCCAAGTTAATAGAGCGGGAGAGTACGAGCAGTACTTC. The encoded protein is CASSQVNRAGEYEQYF.

The chain links TRBV6-6 to TRBJ2-2; 8 bases map to TRBD1. Germline V gene sequence: CDR1 MNHNY, CDR2 SVGAGI (reference sequence). The CDR3 extends over 16 amino acids. V was pared by 2 bases and J by 7 bases, with 9 bases of the junction left unmatched. In nucleotides, the CDR3 is TGTGCCAGCAGTTACCGCGACAGGGGCCCAGGCGGGGAGCTGTTTTTT. It specifies CASSYRDRGPGGELFF.

This chain uses TRBV5-1 with TRBJ2-2; 11 bases map to TRBD1. With 6 bases clipped from V and 6 bases from J, the junction kept 7 bases outside the gene matches. The CDR3 is 15 amino acids. Germline CDR1 reads SGHRS; CDR2 reads YFSETQ. CDR3 loop: CASNPGQGVSGELFF. CDR3 DNA sequence: TGCGCCAGCAATCCGGGACAGGGGGTATCCGGGGAGCTGTTTTTT.

This clone is a singleton in its sample. CDR3 sequence reads: CANKTGPYGYTF. The CDR3, as DNA: TGTGCGAATAAGACAGGGCCCTATGGCTACACCTTC. This rearrangement joins TRBV27 to TRBJ1-2, with 7 bases lining up with TRBD1. The length of the CDR3 is 12 residues. Germline V lookup: CDR1 MNHEY, CDR2 SMNVEV (reference sequence).

The rearrangement uses TRBV7-9 and TRBJ1-1; D possibly corresponds to TRBD1 (6 bases). Trimming left V 7 bases short and J 5 bases short, with 20 bases between. Looked up from germline, CDR1 is SEHNR and CDR2 is FQNEAQ (reference sequence). The CDR3 consists of 15 residues. CDR3 amino acids: CASTLGEGGSTEAFF. The CDR3 region has the DNA TGTGCCAGCACCCTAGGGGAAGGGGGTAGTACTGAAGCTTTCTTT. Combining the CDR3 with reference TRBV7-9 and TRBJ1-1 gives the whole variable domain DTGVSQNPRHKITKRGQNVTFRCDPISEHNRLYWYRQTLGQGPEFLTYFQNEAQLEKSRLLSDRFSAERPKGSFSTLEIQRTEQGDSAMYLCASTLGEGGSTEAFFGQGTRLTVV.

This chain uses TRBV30 with TRBJ2-2; no clear D. CDR1 GTSNPN and CDR2 SVGIG come from the germline V gene (reference sequence). V was trimmed by 3 bases and J by 2 bases, leaving 7 bases between them. CDR3 size: 13 residues. The CDR3 sequence: CAWSLLNTGELFF. The CDR3 DNA follows: TGTGCCTGGAGCCTCCTAAACACCGGGGAGCTGTTTTTT.

V usage is TRBV6-6 and J usage is TRBJ1-3; tentatively, D is TRBD1 (5 bases). Germline CDR1 reads MNHNY; CDR2 reads SVGAGI (reference sequence). The CDR3 contains 16 residues. V dropped 3 bases and J dropped 0 bases, with 12 bases sitting between them. The DNA of the CDR3 is TGTGCCAGCAGTTATTCGATGACAGTCTCTGGAAACACCATATATTTT. Translated, it gives CASSYSMTVSGNTIYF.

The J gene is TRBJ2-1, the V gene TRBV5-1; D is uncertain. Germline V CDR1 and CDR2: SGHRS, YFSETQ. CDR3 length: 13 residues. The V end was cut by 1 base, the J end by 7 bases, with 9 bases between. CDR3 nucleotides: TGCGCCAGCAGCTTGAGGCTAGGAAATGAGCAGTTCTTC. It is translated as CASSLRLGNEQFF. Full variable domain (remainder filled in from reference TRBV5-1 and TRBJ2-1): KAGVTQTPRYLIKTRGQQVTLSCSPISGHRSVSWYQQTPGQGLQFLFEYFSETQRNKGNFPGRFSGRQFSNSRSEMNVSTLELGDSALYLCASSLRLGNEQFFGPGTRLTVL.

A few counts support this clone. The chain joins TRBV7-2 to TRBJ1-1, with a weak D call TRBD1 (5 bases). With 2 bases removed from V and 2 bases from J, the gap between germline ends came to 12 bases. Germline V gives CDR1 SGHTA, CDR2 FQGNSA. CDR3 length equals 15 residues. The CDR3 protein is CASSLRRTLNTEAFF. The CDR3 DNA reads TGTGCCAGCAGCTTACGGAGGACACTCAACACTGAAGCTTTCTTT.

The V call is TRBV19, the J call TRBJ1-4, with D unclear. Trimming removed 3 bases at V and 0 bases at J, with 8 bases between. This CDR3 contains 15 residues. Germline lookup yields CDR1 LNHDA and CDR2 SQIVND (reference sequence). The CDR3 loop is CASSIRYATNEKLFF. CDR3 coding DNA: TGTGCCAGTAGTATCCGGTATGCAACTAATGAAAAACTGTTTTTT.

The rearrangement links TRBV5-1 to TRBJ1-4; 10 bases are shared with TRBD1. The CDR3 extends over 15 amino acids. Trimming took 4 bases from V and 5 from J; bases not matched to a gene: 5. In germline, CDR1 is SGHRS, CDR2 YFSETQ. CDR3 coding DNA: TGCGCCAGCAGCGCTGACAGGGGGCGCAATGAAAAACTGTTTTTT. It is translated as CASSADRGRNEKLFF. Based on the CDR3 plus reference TRBV5-1 and TRBJ1-4, the full variable domain is KAGVTQTPRYLIKTRGQQVTLSCSPISGHRSVSWYQQTPGQGLQFLFEYFSETQRNKGNFPGRFSGRQFSNSRSEMNVSTLELGDSALYLCASSADRGRNEKLFFGSGTQLSVL.

The chain uses TRBV11-3 and TRBJ2-3, with 7 bases matching TRBD2. The V gene's germline CDR1 is SGHNT and CDR2 YENEEA. CDR3 length: 13 amino acids. The trim removed 1 base at V and 10 bases at J, leaving 5 bases unmatched. CDR3 amino acids: CASSLVTAGPQYF. The CDR3 DNA follows: TGTGCCAGCAGCTTAGTGACAGCGGGGCCGCAGTATTTT.

This clone was observed a single time. This chain joins TRBV21-1 and TRBJ1-5; no check of the table's D call, TRBD1, against the DNA was made. TRBV21-1 is recorded as a pseudogene. This CDR3 region has 15 residues. CDR3 sequence reads: CASSKVGQEDQPQHF. The CDR3 bases are TGTGCCAGCAGCAAAGTAGGCCAGGAAGATCAGCCCCAGCATTTT.

The V call is TRBV29-1, the J call TRBJ1-1; 11 bases match TRBD1. CDR1 SQVTM and CDR2 ANQGSEA come from the germline V gene. The CDR3 has 15 residues. Germline trimming cut 3 bases from V and 4 bases from J; bases unmatched to any gene: 7. The DNA of the CDR3 is TGCAGCGTTGACACCGGACAGGGGGCGAGCACTGAAGCTTTCTTT. Translating gives CSVDTGQGASTEAFF.

This clone was seen a handful of times. This chain connects TRBV7-3 to TRBJ1-2; D ambiguous. The CDR3 sequence is 10 residues long. The V end was cut by 8 bases, the J end by 1 base, with 2 bases between. The germline CDR1 and CDR2 sequences are SGHTA and FQGTGA. As DNA, the CDR3 is TGTGCCAGCGATAACTATGGCTACACCTTC. Its protein product is CASDNYGYTF.

V usage is TRBV5-6 and J usage is TRBJ1-1; 8 positions match TRBD1. The CDR3 totals 15 residues. V lost 3 bases and J lost 0; bases outside the gene matches: 4. The V gene's germline CDR1 is SGHDT and CDR2 YYEEEE. CDR3: CASSYWTGMNTEAFF. CDR3 in DNA: TGTGCCAGCAGCTACTGGACAGGGATGAACACTGAAGCTTTCTTT.

The V and J genes are TRBV30 and TRBJ1-2, with TRBD1 identical over 7 bases. V was clipped by 1 base and J by 4 bases; unmatched bases: 12. The CDR3 consists of 16 residues. Germline V gives CDR1 GTSNPN, CDR2 SVGIG (reference sequence). The CDR3 spells CAWSAPRQGRGYGYTF. The DNA for the CDR3 is TGTGCCTGGAGTGCCCCTAGACAGGGACGGGGCTATGGCTACACCTTC.

For this clone: At one end, the junction sequence differs from germline, possibly due to a read error. This chain links TRBV23-1 with TRBJ2-7; 8 bases fit TRBD2. TRBV23-1 is recorded as an ORF, its role being uncertain. CDR3 length: 11 residues. Written as DNA, the CDR3 is TGCGCCAGCAGTCTCAAGCGGGAGCCGTACTTC. Translation gives CASSLKREPYF.